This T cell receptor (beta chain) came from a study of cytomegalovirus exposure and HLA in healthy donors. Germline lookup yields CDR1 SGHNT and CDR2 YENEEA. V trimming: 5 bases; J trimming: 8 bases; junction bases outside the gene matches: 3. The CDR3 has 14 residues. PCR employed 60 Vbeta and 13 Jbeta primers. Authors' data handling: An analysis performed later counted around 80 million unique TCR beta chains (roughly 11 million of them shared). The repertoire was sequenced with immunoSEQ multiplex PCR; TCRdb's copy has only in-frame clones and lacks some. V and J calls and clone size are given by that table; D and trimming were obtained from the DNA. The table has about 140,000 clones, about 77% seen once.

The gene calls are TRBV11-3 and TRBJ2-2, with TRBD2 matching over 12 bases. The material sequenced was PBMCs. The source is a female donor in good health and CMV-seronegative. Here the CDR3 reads CASSKGTSGGELFF. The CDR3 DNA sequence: TGTGCCAGCAGCAAAGGGACTAGCGGGGGGGAGCTGTTTTTT.